This T cell receptor (beta chain) derives from a study of vaccination effects on CD4 cells after COVID-19. Before any sequencing was done, the ViraFEST assay used viral peptide pools to expand antigen-specific CD4+ T cells. Cultured cells yielded isolated CD4+ T cells after roughly 11 days. Wells containing two million PBMC each were cultured with roughly 10 IU/ml IL-2 and around 10 ug/ml peptides. Notes on this clone: What it binds is not known. This sample includes further DNA sequences coding for the same CDR3.

Broader study findings: Late after vaccination, infection- and vaccine-induced clones showed marked clonal contraction.

V lost 2 bases to trimming and J lost 6 bases, with 4 bases between them. The CDR3 is 11 residues long. Assay: immunoSEQ multiplex PCR; the TCRdb copy retains only in-frame clones and omits some. Here the sample spans about 54,000 clones, approximately 79% being singletons. J is TRBJ1-1 and V is TRBV12-3 or TRBV12-4, with D unclear. The sequence was collected from a human donor who received a COVID-19 vaccine. The specimen was CD4+ T cells from PBMCs cultured with HCoV-229E spike peptides, collected before COVID-19 vaccination. DNA for the CDR3: TGTGCCAGCAGTTTATTCGCTGAAGCTTTCTTT. Residues: CASSLFAEAFF.